These 25 T cell receptor beta chains were sequenced from one sample in a study of blood T cell dynamics during melanoma immunotherapy. Sequencing was performed with immunoSEQ multiplex PCR; in TCRdb, only in-frame clones are kept and a portion is missing. The sample shows around 20,000 clones, under 90% of them seen only once. Indicated time point: pre-treatment baseline. The sequenced sample was blood, obtained from a patient treated with checkpoint blockade. Source of these receptors: a human donor with melanoma.

The J gene is TRBJ2-7, the V gene TRBV7-2; 9 bases are shared with TRBD1. J was trimmed by 2 bases and V by 6 bases; bases with no gene match: 8. The CDR3 runs to 15 residues. Germline V lookup: CDR1 SGHTA, CDR2 FQGNSA. In DNA, the CDR3 is TGTGCCAGCAGACCGGACAGGGGTCGGACCTACGAGCAGTACTTC. Residues: CASRPDRGRTYEQYF.

In this sample, this clone turned up once. The chain combines TRBV6-1 with TRBJ2-7; 7 bases agree with TRBD2. This CDR3 spans 13 amino acids. After removal of 11 bases from V and 5 bases from J, the junction contained 12 bases not matched to a gene. Per the germline V gene, CDR1 is MNHNS and CDR2 is SASEGT. The CDR3 protein is CAPTSGAGDEQYF. Written as DNA, the CDR3 is TGTGCCCCCACCAGCGGGGCCGGCGACGAGCAGTACTTC.

The chain joins TRBV28 to TRBJ2-7; TRBD2 matches 7 bases. Germline CDR1 and CDR2: MDHEN and SYDVKM. The CDR3 extends over 14 amino acids. V trimming: 4 bases; J trimming: 2 bases; junction bases outside the gene matches: 5. The CDR3 nucleotides are TGTGCCAGCAGTTCTGGGCTAGCGGCCTACGAGCAGTACTTC. This sequence encodes CASSSGLAAYEQYF.

The chain is built from TRBV19 and TRBJ1-2; D may be TRBD1 (6 bases). Trimming took off 5 bases at V and 6 bases at J, with 19 bases between the two ends. The CDR3 is 15 amino acids. CDR1 and CDR2 (germline): LNHDA, SQIVND (reference sequence). DNA of the CDR3: TGTGCCAGTAGTCTTAAAGCGGCGGGGGCTGATGGCTACACCTTC. This sequence encodes CASSLKAAGADGYTF. The full variable domain, its missing parts supplied by reference TRBV19 and TRBJ1-2, is DGGITQSPKYLFRKEGQNVTLSCEQNLNHDAMYWYRQDPGQGLRLIYYSQIVNDFQKGDIAEGYSVSREKKESFPLTVTSAQKNPTAFYLCASSLKAAGADGYTFGSGTRLTVV.

About this clone: Additional DNA sequences in this sample encode the identical CDR3. This chain connects TRBV5-1 to TRBJ2-1; D ambiguous. This CDR3 region has 13 residues. In germline, CDR1 is SGHRS, CDR2 YFSETQ. The V and J ends lost 0 bases and 5 bases respectively, with 6 bases between them. The CDR3 bases are TGCGCCAGCAGCTTGGGGCCCAACAATGAGCAGTTCTTC. Protein: CASSLGPNNEQFF.

J is TRBJ2-6 and V is TRBV30, with TRBD1 matching over 7 bases. CDR3 length equals 17 residues. V lost 0 bases and J lost 0; bases outside the gene matches: 5. Germline V gives CDR1 GTSNPN, CDR2 SVGIG (reference sequence). In DNA, the CDR3 is TGTGCCTGGAGTGTAGGGACAGCTCTCTCTGGGGCCAACGTCCTGACTTTC. Amino acids: CAWSVGTALSGANVLTF.

This rearrangement joins TRBV7-2 to TRBJ1-2; D not resolved. V dropped 1 base and J dropped 8 bases, with 11 bases sitting between them. The CDR3 covers 13 residues. Germline V CDR1 and CDR2: SGHTA, FQGNSA. CDR3 coding DNA: TGTGCCAGCAGCTTAGGGCGGAAGGAAGGCTACACCTTC. As protein: CASSLGRKEGYTF.

This clone was detected once. The chain combines TRBV19 with TRBJ2-2; no firm D call. The CDR3 covers 13 residues. Deletions cut 5 bases from V and 2 bases from J, with 6 bases between. Germline CDR1 LNHDA, CDR2 SQIVND (reference sequence). The DNA for the CDR3 is TGTGCCAGTAGTGTTCTAAACACCGGGGAGCTGTTTTTT. Translating it yields CASSVLNTGELFF.

This clone was seen only a few times. The chain has TRBV7-9 and TRBJ1-5; no firm D call. V was shortened by 1 base and J by 5 bases, with 9 bases between the two germline ends. Germline V gene lookup returns CDR1 SEHNR and CDR2 FQNEAQ (reference sequence). The length of the CDR3 is 14 residues. The CDR3 nucleotides are TGTGCCAGCAGCTTAGGGGGAACAGATCAGCCCCAGCATTTT. As protein: CASSLGGTDQPQHF.

The chain combines TRBV25-1 with TRBJ1-2; the D is unclear. The germline gives CDR1 MGHDK, CDR2 SYGVNS. V was shortened by 2 bases and J by 8 bases, with 6 bases between the two germline ends. The CDR3 loop spans 11 amino acids. The CDR3 is CASSEPGGYTF. The CDR3, as DNA: TGTGCCAGCAGTGAACCCGGGGGCTACACCTTC.

In its sample, this clone was seen once. The chain uses TRBV4-1 and TRBJ1-5, with unresolved D. The CDR3 loop spans 16 amino acids. CDR1 and CDR2 (germline): MGHRA, YSYEKL. Trimming took off 0 bases at V and 5 bases at J, with 14 bases between the two ends. The chain's CDR3 is CASSQDLWQDYQPQHF. The CDR3 nucleotides are TGCGCCAGCAGCCAAGATCTTTGGCAGGACTATCAGCCCCAGCATTTT.

The chain is built from TRBV2 and TRBJ1-2; D gene uncertain. V lost 4 bases and J 8 bases, leaving 11 bases between the germline ends. The CDR3 totals 12 residues. Germline V lookup: CDR1 SNHLY, CDR2 FYNNEI. In nucleotides, the CDR3 is TGTGCCAGCAGTGTTTCGACCTACGGCTACACCTTC. Its protein is CASSVSTYGYTF.

The chain carries TRBV2 and TRBJ2-1; 14 nucleotides align to TRBD2. Germline V CDR1 and CDR2: SNHLY, FYNNEI. The CDR3 spans 16 residues. The trim removed 6 bases at V and 9 bases at J, leaving 10 bases unmatched. In DNA form, the CDR3 reads TGTGCCAGCAGGCAACCGGGACTAGCGGGAGCCCCTGAGCAGTTCTTC. It is translated as CASRQPGLAGAPEQFF. The full variable domain, with the rest looked up from reference TRBV2 and TRBJ2-1, is EPEVTQTPSHQVTQMGQEVILRCVPISNHLYFYWYRQILGQKVEFLVSFYNNEISEKSEIFDDQFSVERPDGSNFTLKIRSTKLEDSAMYFCASRQPGLAGAPEQFFGPGTRLTVL.

The genes are TRBV7-3 and TRBJ2-5; 12 bases agree with TRBD1. Germline-derived CDR1 and CDR2 are SGHTA and FQGTGA. V lost 0 bases to trimming and J lost 4 bases; unmatched junction nucleotides: 3. The CDR3 length is 16 residues. This CDR3 is CASSLTGTGGGETQYF. The CDR3 nucleotides are TGTGCCAGCAGCTTAACCGGGACAGGGGGCGGAGAGACCCAGTACTTC.

This rearrangement joins TRBV28 to TRBJ1-1, with 8 bases that match TRBD1. V lost 7 bases to trimming and J lost 4 bases; unmatched junction nucleotides: 8. Germline values: CDR1 MDHEN, CDR2 SYDVKM. CDR3 length equals 14 residues. This chain's CDR3 is CASTVTGAFTEAFF. DNA for the CDR3: TGTGCCAGCACCGTGACAGGGGCGTTCACTGAAGCTTTCTTT.

This chain links TRBV29-1 with TRBJ2-3; D gene unclear. The CDR3 runs to 12 residues. CDR1 and CDR2 (germline): SQVTM, ANQGSEA. Deletions cut 4 bases from V and 4 bases from J, with 9 bases between. CDR3 coding DNA: TGCAGCGTTGTCCCATCATCAGATACGCAGTATTTT. This translates into CSVVPSSDTQYF.

This chain joins TRBV9 and TRBJ2-5; 10 positions match TRBD2. Germline V gene data show CDR1 as SGDLS and CDR2 as YYNGEE. After removal of 3 bases from V and 2 bases from J, the junction contained 4 bases not matched to a gene. The CDR3 contains 15 residues. The CDR3 DNA sequence: TGTGCCAGCAGCGCCGGACTAGCGGAGCAAGAGACCCAGTACTTC. Encoded protein: CASSAGLAEQETQYF.

The rearrangement joins TRBV14 to TRBJ1-2; weak D call: TRBD1 (5 bases). Germline-derived CDR1 and CDR2 are SGHDN and FVKESK. This CDR3 has 14 amino acids. V dropped 4 bases and J dropped 2 bases, with 11 bases sitting between them. CDR3 sequence reads: CASSRQSLNYGYTF. CDR3 DNA sequence: TGTGCCAGCAGCCGACAGTCCTTAAACTATGGCTACACCTTC.

This CDR3 reads CASSWGGSSYGYTF. The DNA of the CDR3 is TGTGCCAGCAGCTGGGGGGGAAGTAGCTATGGCTACACCTTC. The chain uses TRBV5-8 and TRBJ1-2; maybe TRBD1 (5 bases). V was pared by 3 bases and J by 4 bases, with 13 bases between. The CDR3 is 14 amino acids. Looked up from germline, CDR1 is SGHTS and CDR2 is YDEGEE.

In its sample, this clone was seen once. The chain links TRBV5-1 to TRBJ1-3; 9 bases are a match to TRBD1. Germline CDR1 SGHRS, CDR2 YFSETQ. Trimming at V came to 4 bases and at J to 2 bases, leaving 7 bases not matched to a gene. The CDR3 has 16 amino acids. The CDR3 sequence is CASSPGTGNTGNTIYF. In DNA form, the CDR3 reads TGCGCCAGCAGCCCGGGGACAGGGAATACTGGAAACACCATATATTTT.

The rearrangement uses TRBV6-5 and TRBJ1-2; D possibly corresponds to TRBD1 (5 bases). Per germline, CDR1 MNHEY and CDR2 SVGAGI. The germline V and J ends were trimmed by 5 bases and 7 bases, with 14 bases remaining between them. There are 13 residues in the CDR3. In DNA form, the CDR3 reads TGTGCCAGCAGTACGCGGGACGTATTTGGCTACACCTTC. It codes for CASSTRDVFGYTF.

In this sample, this clone turned up once. This chain connects TRBV11-3 to TRBJ2-5; D uncertain. Looked up from germline, CDR1 is SGHNT and CDR2 is YENEEA. This CDR3 is built from 15 residues. V lost 1 base to trimming and J lost 9 bases, with 18 bases between them. The CDR3 DNA reads TGTGCCAGCAGCTTAGGGTCCCGGAGCCTCATGGCCCAGTACTTC. It specifies CASSLGSRSLMAQYF.

This chain joins TRBV5-1 and TRBJ1-3; 7 bases map to TRBD1. V lost 0 bases and J lost 2; bases outside the gene matches: 8. The CDR3 contains 17 residues. CDR1 is SGHRS, CDR2 YFSETQ, per germline. The CDR3 spells CASSLAVGGQAGNTIYF. DNA for the CDR3: TGCGCCAGCAGCTTGGCCGTTGGAGGACAGGCTGGAAACACCATATATTTT.

The chain uses TRBV30 and TRBJ2-1; D is unresolved. CDR3 length: 10 residues. V was cut by 2 bases and J by 9 bases, with 5 bases left in between. In germline, CDR1 is GTSNPN, CDR2 SVGIG (reference sequence). CDR3 amino acids: CAWSSREQFF. For the CDR3, the DNA is TGTGCCTGGAGTAGTCGTGAGCAGTTCTTC.

The V and J genes are TRBV11-3 and TRBJ2-5; D unresolved. The end of the DNA is better explained by TRBJ2-7, so the J call may be wrong. Germline lookup yields CDR1 SGHNT and CDR2 YENEEA. The CDR3 runs to 14 residues. The CDR3, as DNA: TGTGCCAGCAGCTTAGTACTTAACCCCTACGAGCAGTACTTC. Amino acids: CASSLVLNPYEQYF.